This T cell receptor (beta chain) was identified during a study of cytomegalovirus exposure and HLA in healthy donors. Regarding the study as a whole: Earlier analysis yielded a pattern in which most TCR beta V segments were productive about 87% or about 30% of the time.

Worth noting for this clone: Its antigen remains unidentified. Other DNA sequences in the same sample also yield this CDR3.

Researchers ran the PCR with 60 Vbeta and 13 Jbeta primers. Produced via immunoSEQ multiplex PCR; TCRdb's table is partial and in-frame only. The sample has some 98,000 clones, approximately 80% seen once; the top ten hold approximately 8%. The CDR3 is made up of 13 amino acids. The germline V and J ends were trimmed by 5 bases and 1 base, with 9 bases remaining between them. Germline CDR1 WNHNN, CDR2 SYGVQD (reference sequence). This TCR came from a female donor in good health and CMV-seronegative. This chain uses TRBV10-1 with TRBJ2-7; tentatively, D is TRBD1 (6 bases). Specimen: PBMCs. This chain's CDR3 is CASSRDTSYEQYF. The CDR3 DNA reads TGCGCCAGCAGTAGGGACACTTCCTACGAGCAGTACTTC.